Listed below are T cell receptor beta chains from one sample, sequenced in a study of patients and donors after allogeneic stem cell transplantation. TCRdb used MiXCR to reprocess the RT-PCR reads, holding one entry per CDR3 protein. The sample includes around 160,000 distinct CDR3 sequences, 30% of them seen just once. Sequencing was carried out using blood, either unsorted or a sorted T cell fraction (not recorded which). These receptors were collected from a human donor who was either an allogeneic HSCT recipient or a stem cell or donor lymphocyte infusion donor (not recorded which). It is not recorded whose cells these are; they may come from a transplant donor. CDR3s include the opening cysteine and the closing phenylalanine or tryptophan. D genes are given only for firm matches. Size is omitted from some rows. Given values are once, few, many or a class for expanded clones.

size | D | length | J | V | CDR3 | DNA
NA | TRBD1 | 18 | TRBJ1-2 | TRBV20-1 | CSARDPPRQGAVFYGYTF | TGCAGTGCTAGAGACCCCCCGAGACAGGGGGCCGTCTTCTATGGCTACACCTTC
few | NA | 15 | TRBJ1-4 | TRBV7-8 | CASSFTGTFGEKLFF | TGTGCCAGCAGCTTCACAGGGACTTTTGGTGAAAAACTGTTTTTT
NA | NA | 15 | TRBJ1-6 | TRBV9 | CASSTTGEGNSPLHF | TGTGCCAGCAGCACGACTGGCGAGGGTAATTCACCCCTCCACTTT
few | NA | 14 | TRBJ2-1 | TRBV7-9 | CASSLGLAENEQFF | TGTGCCAGCAGCCTTGGACTGGCTGAGAATGAGCAGTTCTTC
many | TRBD1 | 12 | TRBJ1-2 | TRBV29-1 | CSVLHRGMGYTF | TGCAGCGTTCTACACAGGGGAATGGGCTACACCTTC
NA | TRBD2 | 17 | TRBJ2-2 | TRBV4-3 | CASSLTPGGSYTGELFF | TGCGCCAGCAGCCTGACCCCGGGAGGAAGTTACACCGGGGAGCTGTTTTTT
NA | NA | 14 | TRBJ2-3 | TRBV13 | CASSLESPIATQYF | TGTGCCAGCAGCTTGGAGTCGCCCATCGCTACGCAGTATTTT
once | TRBD2 | 17 | TRBJ2-1 | TRBV20-1 | CSARIRLAGSSYNEQFF | TGCAGTGCTAGAATCCGCTTAGCGGGGAGCTCCTACAATGAGCAGTTCTTC
few | NA | 15 | TRBJ1-2 | TRBV27 | CASSFGPGTGDGYTF | TGTGCCAGCAGTTTTGGCCCCGGGACCGGAGATGGCTACACCTTC
NA | NA | 16 | TRBJ2-1 | TRBV3-2 | CASSQDGRKQYNEQFF | TGTGCCAGCAGCCAAGATGGGCGGAAACAATACAATGAGCAGTTCTTC
NA | NA | 16 | TRBJ1-3 | TRBV18 | CASSPQDPSSGNTIYF | TGTGCCAGCTCACCTCAGGATCCCTCCTCTGGAAACACCATATATTTT
many | TRBD1 | 15 | TRBJ1-2 | TRBV10-3 | CAISQSFDRDYGYTF | TGTGCCATCAGCCAATCCTTCGACAGGGACTATGGCTACACCTTC
NA | TRBD2 | 16 | TRBJ2-3 | TRBV29-1 | CSVAAGGFLLTDTQYF | TGCAGCGTTGCTGCGGGAGGCTTCTTACTCACAGATACGCAGTATTTT
few | NA | 13 | TRBJ1-4 | TRBV20-1 | CSARDATNEKLFF | TGCAGTGCTAGAGATGCAACTAATGAAAAACTGTTTTTT
few | NA | 13 | TRBJ2-2 | TRBV27 | CASSSSRGGELFF | TGTGCCAGCAGTTCCTCCCGTGGCGGGGAGCTGTTTTTT
NA | NA | 14 | TRBJ2-1 | TRBV20-1 | CSARDLWQNNEQFF | TGCAGTGCTAGAGATTTATGGCAAAACAATGAGCAGTTCTTC
many | NA | 14 | TRBJ1-6 | TRBV12-3/TRBV12-4 | CASSFKGQGSPLHF | TGTGCCAGCAGTTTTAAGGGTCAAGGATCACCCCTCCACTTT
NA | TRBD1 | 17 | TRBJ1-5 | TRBV15 | CATSRILDRGLYQPQHF | TGTGCCACCAGCAGAATTCTGGACAGGGGGCTATATCAGCCCCAGCATTTT
NA | NA | 12 | TRBJ2-7 | TRBV27 | CASSRNGYEQYF | TGTGCCAGCAGTCGCAACGGCTACGAGCAGTACTTC
few | NA | 14 | TRBJ1-5 | TRBV20-1 | CSGVQGFADQPQHF | TGCAGTGGGGTCCAGGGCTTTGCTGATCAGCCCCAGCATTTT
few | NA | 11 | TRBJ2-3 | TRBV7-9 | CASGGTDTQYF | TGTGCCAGCGGCGGTACAGATACGCAGTATTTT
many | NA | 15 | TRBJ1-5 | TRBV4-2 | CASSQGGGAHQPQHF | TGTGCCAGCAGCCAAGGGGGAGGGGCTCATCAGCCCCAGCATTTT
NA | NA | 13 | TRBJ2-2 | TRBV5-1 | CASSSSNTGELFF | TGCGCCAGCAGCTCCTCTAACACCGGGGAGCTGTTTTTT
once | TRBD2 | 14 | TRBJ2-5 | TRBV7-9 | CASRHLAGEETQYF | TGTGCCAGCAGGCATTTAGCGGGAGAAGAGACCCAGTACTTC
few | NA | 15 | TRBJ1-5 | TRBV28 | CASTLQGFLYQPQHF | TGTGCCAGCACCTTACAGGGTTTTCTCTATCAGCCCCAGCATTTT
few | TRBD2 | 16 | TRBJ2-7 | TRBV12-3/TRBV12-4 | CASSLRTSGNSYEQYF | TGTGCCAGCAGTTTAAGGACTAGCGGGAACTCCTACGAGCAGTACTTC
NA | NA | 15 | TRBJ2-7 | TRBV9 | CASSVGVGVSYEQYF | TGTGCCAGCAGCGTAGGAGTAGGCGTCTCCTACGAGCAGTACTTC
few | TRBD1 | 15 | TRBJ2-1 | TRBV29-1 | CSVAPGQGRYHEQFF | TGCAGCGTTGCCCCGGGACAGGGACGCTACCATGAGCAGTTCTTC
NA | TRBD2 | 15 | TRBJ2-3 | TRBV9 | CASSVVAGNTDTQYF | TGTGCCAGCAGCGTAGTAGCGGGGAACACAGATACGCAGTATTTT
NA | NA | 13 | TRBJ2-5 | TRBV5-1 | CASSARGGETQYF | TGCGCCAGCAGTGCTAGAGGCGGAGAGACCCAGTACTTC
NA | NA | 15 | TRBJ1-6 | TRBV12-3/TRBV12-4 | CASSRRTDYNSPLHF | TGTGCCAGCAGTAGAAGGACGGATTATAATTCACCCCTCCACTTT
NA | NA | 12 | TRBJ1-5 | TRBV7-2 | CASSPPYQPQHF | TGTGCCAGCAGCCCCCCTTATCAGCCCCAGCATTTT
many | TRBD1 | 14 | TRBJ1-4 | TRBV12-3/TRBV12-4 | CASSPTGQGKKLFF | TGTGCCAGCAGTCCTACTGGACAGGGGAAAAAACTGTTTTTT
NA | TRBD1 | 15 | TRBJ2-5 | TRBV24-1 | CATSDGGQGLKTQYF | TGTGCCACCAGTGATGGGGGACAGGGGCTAAAGACCCAGTACTTC
few | NA | 13 | TRBJ1-2 | TRBV7-2 | CASSLASNYGYTF | TGTGCCAGCAGCTTAGCCTCCAACTATGGCTACACCTTC
few | TRBD1 | 14 | TRBJ1-2 | TRBV7-9 | CASSQGGSNYGYTF | TGTGCCAGCAGCCAAGGGGGCTCCAACTATGGCTACACCTTC
few | NA | 14 | TRBJ1-1 | TRBV28 | CASTGGTKNTEAFF | TGTGCCAGCACCGGGGGGACTAAGAACACTGAAGCTTTCTTT
NA | NA | 15 | TRBJ2-1 | TRBV7-9 | CASSLTVLSYNEQFF | TGTGCCAGCAGCTTAACGGTACTATCCTACAATGAGCAGTTCTTC
NA | NA | 14 | TRBJ2-7 | TRBV29-1 | CSVSQQASSYEQYF | TGCAGCGTTTCCCAACAGGCAAGCTCCTACGAGCAGTACTTC
NA | NA | 13 | TRBJ2-5 | TRBV2 | CASSELGKETQYF | TGTGCCAGCAGTGAACTGGGGAAAGAGACCCAGTACTTC
few | TRBD2 | 16 | TRBJ2-5 | TRBV7-6 | CASSSGLAGPQETQYF | TGTGCCAGCAGCTCCGGACTAGCGGGTCCTCAAGAGACCCAGTACTTC
NA | TRBD2 | 18 | TRBJ2-7 | TRBV20-1 | CSARDLGNSGRYPYEQYF | TGCAGTGCTAGAGATCTCGGGAATAGCGGGAGGTACCCCTACGAGCAGTACTTC
NA | TRBD2 | 15 | TRBJ2-7 | TRBV20-1 | CSARRLAGGGMEQYF | TGCAGTGCTAGACGACTAGCGGGAGGGGGGATGGAGCAGTACTTC
NA | TRBD2 | 19 | TRBJ2-1 | TRBV7-9 | CASSLAETSGRRSYNEQFF | TGTGCCAGCAGCTTAGCGGAGACTAGCGGGAGAAGGTCCTACAATGAGCAGTTCTTC
few | NA | 13 | TRBJ2-7 | TRBV29-1 | CSVLAGFSYEQYF | TGCAGCGTTCTTGCGGGATTCTCCTACGAGCAGTACTTC
NA | NA | 14 | TRBJ2-1 | TRBV5-6 | CASSLFGNYNEQFF | TGTGCCAGCAGCTTGTTCGGCAATTACAATGAGCAGTTCTTC
few | NA | 16 | TRBJ1-4 | TRBV4-2 | CASSQAMWATNEKLFF | TGTGCCAGCAGCCAAGCGATGTGGGCAACTAATGAAAAACTGTTTTTT
once | NA | 12 | TRBJ2-4 | TRBV25-1 | CASRAGWDIQYF | TGTGCCAGCAGGGCAGGGTGGGACATTCAGTACTTC
few | NA | 15 | TRBJ1-2 | TRBV11-2 | CASSLEGVANYGYTF | TGTGCCAGCAGCTTAGAAGGAGTAGCTAACTATGGCTACACCTTC
NA | TRBD1 | 13 | TRBJ1-2 | TRBV20-1 | CSASGTGNYGYTF | TGCAGTGCTAGTGGGACAGGGAACTATGGCTACACCTTC